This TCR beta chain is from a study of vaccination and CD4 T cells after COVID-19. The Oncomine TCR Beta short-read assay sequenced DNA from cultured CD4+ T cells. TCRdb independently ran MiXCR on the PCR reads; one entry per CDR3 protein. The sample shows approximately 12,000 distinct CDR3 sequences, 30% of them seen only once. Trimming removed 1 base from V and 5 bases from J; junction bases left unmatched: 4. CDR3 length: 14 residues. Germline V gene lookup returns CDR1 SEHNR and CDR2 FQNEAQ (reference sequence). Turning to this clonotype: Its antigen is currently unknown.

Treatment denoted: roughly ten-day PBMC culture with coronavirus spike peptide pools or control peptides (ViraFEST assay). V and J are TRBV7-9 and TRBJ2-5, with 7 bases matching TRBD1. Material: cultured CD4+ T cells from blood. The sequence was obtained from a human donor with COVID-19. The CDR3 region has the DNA TGTGCCAGCAGCTTAGGACAGGGTTATGAGACCCAGTACTTC. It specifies CASSLGQGYETQYF.